The 19 T cell receptor beta chains presented below share a single source sample, sequenced in a study of blood T cell repertoires in COVID-19 (dated by TCRdb to the early 2020s). Library method: the immunoSEQ multiplex PCR assay. Not all clones reach the TCRdb copy of this immuneACCESS table, which keeps in-frame sequences only. Checked studies attribute under half of the gap to unresolved V genes and leave the rest unexplained. The sample table holds 100,000 or so clones, of which roughly 84% were seen once. About 13% of the sample comes from the top ten. Specimen: peripheral blood. These receptors were taken from a human donor in a cohort sampled during active COVID-19.

This clone was recorded only once. The chain carries TRBV6-5 and TRBJ2-1; 7 bases match TRBD1. V lost 6 bases, J lost 2 bases, and 7 bases stayed unmatched. Germline-derived CDR1 and CDR2 are MNHEY and SVGAGI. The CDR3 runs to 15 residues. The CDR3 region is CASRLDRDPYNEQFF. CDR3 nucleotide sequence: TGTGCCAGCAGGCTAGACAGGGACCCCTACAATGAGCAGTTCTTC.

The J gene is TRBJ2-2, the V gene TRBV19, with TRBD1 matching over 12 bases. After removal of 7 bases from V and 6 bases from J, the junction contained 3 bases not matched to a gene. CDR3 size: 14 residues. In germline, CDR1 is LNHDA, CDR2 SQIVND (reference sequence). The CDR3 spells CASTGTGGPGELFF. DNA of the CDR3: TGTGCCAGTACCGGGACAGGGGGCCCCGGGGAGCTGTTTTTT. The entire variable domain, with the rest obtained from reference TRBV19 and TRBJ2-2, is as follows: DGGITQSPKYLFRKEGQNVTLSCEQNLNHDAMYWYRQDPGQGLRLIYYSQIVNDFQKGDIAEGYSVSREKKESFPLTVTSAQKNPTAFYLCASTGTGGPGELFFGEGSRLTVL.

The chain joins TRBV6-1 to TRBJ1-2; D unresolved. Trimming removed 3 bases from V and 1 base from J, with 6 bases in between. The CDR3 runs to 13 residues. The germline V gene encodes CDR1 MNHNS and CDR2 SASEGT. CDR3 region: CASSDRNNYGYTF. In DNA, the CDR3 is TGTGCCAGCAGTGACAGGAATAACTATGGCTACACCTTC.

V and J are TRBV7-2 and TRBJ2-1; 14 nucleotides align to TRBD2. With V trimmed by 1 base and J by 7 bases, 6 bases remained unmatched. CDR1 is SGHTA, CDR2 FQGNSA, per germline. The CDR3 spans 17 residues. CDR3 protein: CASSLGGLAGVRNEQFF. The CDR3 coding sequence is TGTGCCAGCAGCTTAGGGGGACTAGCGGGAGTGCGGAATGAGCAGTTCTTC.

The gene calls are TRBV18 and TRBJ2-1, with TRBD2 identical over 10 bases. The germline V gene encodes CDR1 KGHSH and CDR2 LQKENI. Germline trimming cut 3 bases from V and 9 bases from J; bases unmatched to any gene: 8. The CDR3 runs to 15 residues. Here the CDR3 reads CASSPLERGGVEQFF. The CDR3 DNA reads TGTGCCAGCTCACCTCTTGAGCGGGGGGGCGTTGAGCAGTTCTTC.

The CDR3 DNA reads as TGTGCCAGCACCACACAGGGGATCTATGGCTACACCTTC. This codes for CASTTQGIYGYTF. J is TRBJ1-2 and V is TRBV6-5; 7 bases align to TRBD1. After removal of 7 bases from V and 4 bases from J, the junction contained 6 bases not matched to a gene. Per germline, CDR1 MNHEY and CDR2 SVGAGI. The CDR3 is 13 amino acids.

This clone was seen a single time. The chain links TRBV10-2 to TRBJ2-1; 11 bases match TRBD2. Germline CDR1 reads WSHSY; CDR2 reads SAAADI. The V gene end was trimmed by 2 bases and the J gene end by 10 bases; junction bases not matched to a gene: 16. The CDR3 extends over 18 amino acids. Here the CDR3 DNA reads TGCGCCAGCAGTGAGGATGGTCGGTGGCTAGCGGGAGGAAGGGAGCAGTTCTTC. Its protein product is CASSEDGRWLAGGREQFF.

The chain is built from TRBV5-1 and TRBJ2-1, with D possibly matching TRBD2 (5 bases). Per the germline V gene, CDR1 is SGHRS and CDR2 is YFSETQ. V lost 3 bases to trimming and J lost 3 bases, with 10 bases between them. This CDR3 comprises 14 residues. CDR3 sequence: CASSSAGGYNEQFF. The CDR3 coding sequence is TGCGCCAGCAGCTCAGCCGGAGGCTACAATGAGCAGTTCTTC.

The chain employs TRBV5-1 and TRBJ2-1, with TRBD2 identical over 7 bases. This CDR3 is built from 16 residues. The V gene end was trimmed by 4 bases and the J gene end by 3 bases; junction bases not matched to a gene: 10. Germline CDR1 SGHRS, CDR2 YFSETQ. CDR3 residues: CASSTSGGSIYNEQFF. DNA for the CDR3: TGCGCCAGCAGCACCTCCGGGGGGTCGATCTACAATGAGCAGTTCTTC.

J is TRBJ2-4 and V is TRBV6-5; possible D gene TRBD1, 5 bases. Trimming took 5 bases from V and 3 from J, leaving 14 bases between them. CDR1 is MNHEY, CDR2 SVGAGI, per germline. The CDR3 extends over 15 amino acids. This chain's CDR3 is CASSQGSGGKNIQYF. For the CDR3, the DNA is TGTGCCAGCAGTCAGGGCTCTGGCGGCAAAAACATTCAGTACTTC.

The gene calls are TRBV7-2 and TRBJ1-1, with unresolved D. This CDR3 region has 12 residues. V lost 5 bases and J lost 10, with 14 bases in between. The germline V gene has CDR1 SGHTA and CDR2 FQGNSA. This CDR3 reads CASSPVLSGAFF. The CDR3 coding sequence is TGTGCCAGCAGCCCCGTCCTCTCGGGAGCTTTCTTT.

The genes are TRBV24-1 and TRBJ2-5; possible D gene TRBD1, 5 bases. V gave up 9 bases and J gave up 5 bases, with 21 bases separating them. CDR3 length equals 15 residues. From germline, CDR1 is KGHDR and CDR2 SFDVKD. CDR3 nucleotides: TGTGCCACCTCCGAAGGGGTTGGCTTCCCCGAGACCCAGTACTTC. Protein sequence: CATSEGVGFPETQYF.

The chain employs TRBV24-1 and TRBJ2-3; D gene unclear. The CDR3 runs to 12 residues. V dropped 8 bases and J dropped 0 bases, with 5 bases sitting between them. Germline loops: CDR1 KGHDR, CDR2 SFDVKD. The CDR3 DNA is TGTGCCACCAAGAGCAGCACAGATACGCAGTATTTT. Protein: CATKSSTDTQYF.

This clone has a single count. The chain links TRBV5-4 to TRBJ2-5, with a weak D call TRBD1 (6 bases). V lost 4 bases, J lost 3 bases, and 16 bases lay in between. The CDR3 runs 15 residues. Germline CDR1 reads SGHNT; CDR2 reads YYREEE (reference sequence). As DNA, the CDR3 is TGTGCCAGCAGCGGCGAAGCCAGGGGAGAAGAGACCCAGTACTTC. Translating gives CASSGEARGEETQYF.

This chain joins TRBV19 and TRBJ1-2, with 7 bases that match TRBD1. Germline V gene data show CDR1 as LNHDA and CDR2 as SQIVND (reference sequence). CDR3 length: 18 amino acids. J lost 0 bases, V lost 6 bases, and 16 bases had no gene match. CDR3 nucleotide sequence: TGTGCCAGTAGACGGGACAGTGACGGGATCGTGGCTAACTATGGCTACACCTTC. It yields the protein CASRRDSDGIVANYGYTF.

The J gene is TRBJ2-3, the V gene TRBV5-1, with 8 bases fitting TRBD2. Germline lookup yields CDR1 SGHRS and CDR2 YFSETQ. This CDR3 region has 15 residues. V dropped 0 bases and J dropped 1; count of bases not matched to a gene: 1. The CDR3 here is CASSLAGGGTDTQYF. The CDR3 DNA is TGCGCCAGCAGCTTGGCGGGAGGGGGCACAGATACGCAGTATTTT.

The chain carries TRBV6-5 and TRBJ1-2, with TRBD1 matching 7 bases. Germline CDR1 MNHEY, CDR2 SVGAGI. This CDR3 has 13 amino acids. V shed 2 bases, J shed 7 bases, and the junction held 4 bases outside the gene matches. The CDR3 region has the DNA TGTGCCAGCAGTTACGACAGGGCGGCTGGCTACACCTTC. The encoded protein is CASSYDRAAGYTF.

The chain links TRBV2 to TRBJ2-1; D call uncertain. The CDR3 consists of 14 residues. CDR1 SNHLY and CDR2 FYNNEI come from the germline V gene. This CDR3 reads CGTSPGSSYNEQFF. The DNA of the CDR3 is TGTGGCACATCTCCAGGCAGCTCCTACAATGAGCAGTTCTTC.

In this sample, this clone turned up once. J is TRBJ2-2 and V is TRBV4-3; D might be TRBD1 (5 bases). CDR3 length equals 13 residues. V was clipped by 0 bases and J by 7 bases, with 6 bases between them. Germline assignment: CDR1 LGHNA and CDR2 YSLEER. This chain's CDR3 is CASSQEGVGELFF. The CDR3 nucleotides are TGCGCCAGCAGCCAAGAAGGGGTCGGGGAGCTGTTTTTT.